These 8 T cell receptor beta chains originate from one sample sequenced in a study of OX40 agonist ivuxolimab in advanced cancers. The method was the immunoSEQ multiplex PCR assay. TCRdb re-hosts the immuneACCESS table, in-frame sequences only. Its copies lack some clones; in the studies checked, an unresolved V gene accounts for under half of them, and the cause for the rest is not known. Recorded for this sample are about 50,000 clones; more than 70% of them occurred a single time. The ten largest clones represent about 1% of the sample. The source material was CD4+ or CD8+ T cells sorted from blood, sampled in a trial of the OX40 agonist ivuxolimab. The receptor source for this set is an adult with an advanced solid tumor such as melanoma, head and neck, liver or kidney cancer.

The rearrangement uses TRBV9 and TRBJ2-1; no reliable D call. The CDR3 length is 16 residues. Germline V lookup: CDR1 SGDLS, CDR2 YYNGEE. The germline V and J ends were trimmed by 0 bases and 0 bases, with 10 bases remaining between them. The DNA of the CDR3 is TGTGCCAGCAGCGTAGAAGGAGATCCCTCCTACAATGAGCAGTTCTTC. Its translation: CASSVEGDPSYNEQFF.

The chain couples TRBV7-9 to TRBJ1-5; D gene uncertain. The CDR3 runs 13 residues. Trimming shortened V by 1 base and J by 7 bases, and 8 bases separated the two germline ends. The germline gives CDR1 SEHNR, CDR2 FQNEAQ (reference sequence). CDR3 nucleotide sequence: TGTGCCAGCAGCTTAGAGGGTGGCCAGCCCCAGCATTTT. It codes for CASSLEGGQPQHF.

The chain recombines TRBV19 with TRBJ2-7; D is undetermined. The CDR3 consists of 14 residues. V was clipped by 0 bases and J by 4 bases, with 10 bases between them. Germline V gene lookup returns CDR1 LNHDA and CDR2 SQIVND (reference sequence). Written as DNA, the CDR3 is TGTGCCAGTAGTATAGATTCGCGCAGGTACGAGCAGTACTTC. Amino acids: CASSIDSRRYEQYF.

The chain combines TRBV5-4 with TRBJ1-1, with unresolved D. V was clipped by 5 bases and J by 2 bases, with 10 bases between them. The CDR3 is 13 residues long. Germline assignment: CDR1 SGHNT and CDR2 YYREEE (reference sequence). CDR3 DNA: TGTGCCAGCAGATCGTCCCCCAACACTGAAGCTTTCTTT. Protein sequence: CASRSSPNTEAFF. The full variable domain, its missing parts supplied by reference TRBV5-4 and TRBJ1-1, is ETGVTQSPTHLIKTRGQQVTLRCSSQSGHNTVSWYQQALGQGPQFIFQYYREEENGRGNFPPRFSGLQFPNYSSELNVNALELDDSALYLCASRSSPNTEAFFGQGTRLTVV.

Here the CDR3 reads CASSRGGESRTDTQYF. The CDR3 DNA reads TGTGCCAGCAGCCGAGGTGGGGAAAGCCGAACAGATACGCAGTATTTT. This rearrangement joins TRBV14 to TRBJ2-3; no definite D call. CDR3 length equals 16 residues. From germline, CDR1 is SGHDN and CDR2 FVKESK. V shed 4 bases and J shed 3 bases, with 17 bases lying between them. Full variable domain (missing parts from reference TRBV14 and TRBJ2-3): EAGVTQFPSHSVIEKGQTVTLRCDPISGHDNLYWYRRVMGKEIKFLLHFVKESKQDESGMPNNRFLAERTGGTYSTLKVQPAELEDSGVYFCASSRGGESRTDTQYFGPGTRLTVL.

The chain carries TRBV5-1 and TRBJ2-2; TRBD2 matches at 8 bases. Germline loops: CDR1 SGHRS, CDR2 YFSETQ. This CDR3 has 16 amino acids. Trimming at V came to 0 bases and at J to 0 bases, leaving 1 base not matched to a gene. The CDR3 is CASSLALAANTGELFF. The DNA for the CDR3 is TGCGCCAGCAGCTTGGCACTAGCGGCGAACACCGGGGAGCTGTTTTTT.

The chain employs TRBV19 and TRBJ2-7, with TRBD1 matching 7 bases. This CDR3 is 14 amino acids long. Germline CDR1 LNHDA, CDR2 SQIVND (reference sequence). After removal of 5 bases from V and 2 bases from J, the junction contained 6 bases not matched to a gene. The CDR3 reads CASSYRDRAYEQYF. Written as DNA, the CDR3 is TGTGCCAGTAGTTACCGGGACAGAGCCTACGAGCAGTACTTC.

The chain employs TRBV5-4 and TRBJ2-7, with D maybe TRBD2 (6 bases). The CDR3 contains 15 residues. Germline loops: CDR1 SGHNT, CDR2 YYREEE (reference sequence). V lost 0 bases to trimming and J lost 2 bases, with 12 bases between them. CDR3 amino acids: CASSLGGDLTYEQYF. The CDR3 nucleotides read TGTGCCAGCAGCTTGGGGGGGGACCTTACCTACGAGCAGTACTTC.